Sequencing of this T cell receptor (beta chain) was carried out in a study of regulatory T cells in long-lasting Graves disease. Time point specified: newly diagnosed GD, antithyroid drugs for less than 3 months. Scientists built the TCR library using RNA that was extracted from PBMCs. The table lists this clonotype with a few counts. The V and J ends lost 5 bases and 11 bases, in that order; junction bases with no gene match: 8. Germline V CDR1 and CDR2: DFQATT, SNEGSKA (reference sequence). The CDR3 contains 12 residues. Arm-PCR of CDR3 regions and iRepertoire HTBI primers were used to build TCR beta libraries. MiXCR was run by TCRdb on the multiplex PCR reads, yielding one entry per CDR3 protein. The sample shows hundreds of thousands of distinct CDR3 sequences, 15% to 20% of them seen only once. These data also formed part of another study, on T cells in Graves' hyperthyroidism and ophthalmopathy.

The sample here was peripheral blood mononuclear cells (PBMCs), taken at new diagnosis, from a patient treated with antithyroid drugs. The clonotype originates from a woman aged 30 to 39 with Graves disease. The J gene is TRBJ1-3, the V gene TRBV20-1; 8 bases align to TRBD1. CDR3 in amino acids: CSASTQGASIYF. The CDR3 DNA follows: TGCAGTGCTTCCACGCAGGGGGCATCCATATATTTT.